This T cell receptor beta chain was observed in a study of blood T cell repertoires in COVID-19. The repertoire was sequenced with immunoSEQ multiplex PCR; TCRdb's copy has only in-frame clones and lacks some. This sample yields 200,000 to 250,000 clones, of which under 90% are seen a single time; under 2% belongs to the top ten. The table lists this clone with many counts. The CDR3 runs to 16 residues. The ends were cut back, 4 bases at V and 4 bases at J, with 19 bases in the middle. The germline CDR1 and CDR2 sequences are ENHRY and SYGVKD. The chain has TRBV10-3 and TRBJ1-2; D remains unclear. Sequences were obtained from PBMCs or T cells enriched from blood (not recorded which). The receptor's source is a man aged 40-49 years who had recovered from COVID-19. CDR3 nucleotides: TGTGCCATCAGTGCCACTCGGGGTACAGCCGCCTATGGCTACACCTTC. Protein product: CAISATRGTAAYGYTF.